Listed below are T cell receptor beta chains from one sample, sequenced in a study of T-cell reconstitution after alpha-beta-depleted transplantation in children. Each CDR3 protein is one row after TCRdb ran MiXCR on the PCR reads. The table has around 92,000 distinct CDR3 sequences, approximately 12% seen once. The sequenced sample was PBMCs from the stem cell graft donor, obtained from the stem cell graft. Every receptor here comes from a human donor who donated a stem cell graft to a child with inherited bone marrow failure. CDR3s include the opening cysteine and the closing phenylalanine or tryptophan. Fields, in order: D gene, V gene, clone size, J gene, CDR3 DNA, CDR3 protein. The D gene is left open where the match is weak. Size tells how often a clone was seen (once, few, many) or the class of an expanded clone, and some rows leave it out.

.	TRBV29-1	many	TRBJ2-7	TGCAGCCTCAGCTGGGCGGACGAGCAGTACTTC	CSLSWADEQYF
.	TRBV29-1	many	TRBJ2-1	TGCAGCGTTCAGGGGTTGAAGAGTGCGTTAAAGAATGAGCAGTTCTTC	CSVQGLKSALKNEQFF
.	TRBV5-1	many	TRBJ2-2	TGCGCCAGCAGCTTGGCTGGCCAGGGGCGAGACACCGGGGAGCTGTTTTTT	CASSLAGQGRDTGELFF
TRBD2	TRBV29-1	many	TRBJ2-7	TGCAGCGCGGGGAGCGGGAGGGCCTCCTACGAGCAGTACTTC	CSAGSGRASYEQYF
TRBD1	TRBV28	.	TRBJ2-7	TGTGCCAGCAGTTCCGCAGGGGGCTCCTACGAGCAGTACTTC	CASSSAGGSYEQYF
.	TRBV7-2	many	TRBJ2-3	TGTGCCAGCAGCCCGGGGGGCCCGGGCACAGATACGCAGTATTTT	CASSPGGPGTDTQYF
.	TRBV7-9	many	TRBJ2-1	TGTGCCAGCAGCTCCGACGCGAGGGCATGGGTGGCCAATGAGCAGTTCTTC	CASSSDARAWVANEQFF
.	TRBV20-1	many	TRBJ2-2	TGCAGTGCTAGAGGCCGGGGAAAAACCGGGGAGCTGTTTTTT	CSARGRGKTGELFF
.	TRBV7-2	many	TRBJ2-7	TGTGCCAGCAGCTCCGACAGGACCTACGAGCAGTACTTC	CASSSDRTYEQYF
TRBD1	TRBV5-1	many	TRBJ2-2	TGCGCCAGCAGCTACCGGGACAGGGGGCGAAATTTGGACACCGGGGAGCTGTTTTTT	CASSYRDRGRNLDTGELFF
.	TRBV29-1	many	TRBJ2-1	TGCAGCATTGCGGGGACAGAGGGGGGCACCTACAATGAGCAGTTCTTC	CSIAGTEGGTYNEQFF
.	TRBV6-2/TRBV6-3	many	TRBJ2-3	TGTGCCAGCAGCCAACTCCCGGAGGATACGCAGTATTTT	CASSQLPEDTQYF
.	TRBV11-1	.	TRBJ2-7	TGTGCCAGCAGCTTAAACGGCCTAAACGAGCAGTACTTC	CASSLNGLNEQYF
.	TRBV7-8	.	TRBJ2-2	TGTGCCAGCAGCTTAGTAGGTCTAGCTGGCACCGGGGAGCTGTTTTTT	CASSLVGLAGTGELFF
.	TRBV19	.	TRBJ2-1	TGTGCCAGTAGTATGTTGGGCAACTCCTACAATGAGCAGTTCTTC	CASSMLGNSYNEQFF
.	TRBV4-3	many	TRBJ2-2	TGCGCCAGCAGCCCACAGGGTCCCGGGGAGCTGTTTTTT	CASSPQGPGELFF
.	TRBV20-1	many	TRBJ2-3	TGCAGTGCTAGACGAGCAAGTACGCAGTATTTT	CSARRASTQYF
.	TRBV7-2	many	TRBJ2-7	TGTGCCAGCAGCTTAGCCGGTTCCCCCTACGAGCAGTACTTC	CASSLAGSPYEQYF
.	TRBV6-2/TRBV6-3	.	TRBJ1-5	TGTGCCAGCAGTGTTAGGACAGCTATTTATCAGCCCCAGCATTTT	CASSVRTAIYQPQHF
.	TRBV5-1	many	TRBJ2-7	TGCGCCAGCAGCCCCTGTGGCGGGGGACAGCTAACTCTTGGGCAGTACTTC	CASSPCGGGQLTLGQYF
TRBD1	TRBV12-3/TRBV12-4	many	TRBJ2-5	TGTGCCAGCACCCCTGGGACAGGGCCGGGGGAGACCCAGTACTTC	CASTPGTGPGETQYF
TRBD1	TRBV15	few	TRBJ2-7	TGTGCCACCAGCAGAGATGCAGGGACAGGGACCTACGAGCAGTACTTC	CATSRDAGTGTYEQYF
.	TRBV9	many	TRBJ2-2	TGTGCCAGCAGCGTCCCTCGGGGGACATTTAACACCGGGGAGCTGTTTTTT	CASSVPRGTFNTGELFF
.	TRBV20-1	.	TRBJ2-7	TGCAGTGCTGCTCGCCAGGGCCTCTACGAGCAGTACTTC	CSAARQGLYEQYF
.	TRBV12-3/TRBV12-4	many	TRBJ2-2	TGTGCCAGCAGTTTCTACGGGGAGCTGTTTTTT	CASSFYGELFF